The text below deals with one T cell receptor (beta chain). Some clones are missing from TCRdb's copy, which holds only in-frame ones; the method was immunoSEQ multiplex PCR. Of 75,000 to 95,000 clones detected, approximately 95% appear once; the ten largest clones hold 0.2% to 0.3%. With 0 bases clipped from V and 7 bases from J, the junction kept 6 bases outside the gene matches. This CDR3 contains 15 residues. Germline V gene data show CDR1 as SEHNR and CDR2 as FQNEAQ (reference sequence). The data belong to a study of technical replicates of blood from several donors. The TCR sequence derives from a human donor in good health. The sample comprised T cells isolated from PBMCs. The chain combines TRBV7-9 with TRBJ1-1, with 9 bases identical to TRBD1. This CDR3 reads CASSLAHPGQGEAFF. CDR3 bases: TGTGCCAGCAGCTTAGCTCACCCGGGACAGGGTGAAGCTTTCTTT.